This T cell receptor beta chain emerged from a study of T cells in localized non-small cell lung cancer. The V gene end was trimmed by 3 bases and the J gene end by 3 bases; junction bases not matched to a gene: 12. The CDR3 has 17 amino acids. Germline-derived CDR1 and CDR2 are SGHTA and FQGTGA. Generated by immunoSEQ multiplex PCR, the TCRdb table keeps only in-frame clones and is missing some. The top ten hold 2.6% of the sample, which has about 41,000 clones, 85% to 90% seen once. As concerns this clone: Its antigen is not known.

General study results and limits: Uninvolved adjacent lung had more T cell clonality than any other tissue, topping tumor. Because only a single region of the tumor was sequenced, heterogeneity remains possible. Within adjacent lung there appeared a median around 60 of the top 100 tumor clones.

The material sequenced was peripheral blood, taken before any cancer treatment. The V call is TRBV7-3, the J call TRBJ2-3, with 7 bases identical to TRBD2. The origin of this receptor is a female donor of 60 years or more with stage I squamous cell lung carcinoma. DNA of the CDR3: TGTGCCAGCAGCTTGTATGACGCGGGAGTGGAGACAGATACGCAGTATTTT. Its protein product is CASSLYDAGVETDTQYF.